These 23 T cell receptor beta chains were all obtained from the same sample, sequenced in a study of cytomegalovirus exposure and HLA in healthy donors. A multiplex PCR was run with 60 Vbeta primers and 13 Jbeta primers. Assay: immunoSEQ multiplex PCR; the TCRdb copy retains only in-frame clones and omits some. The sample records approximately 85,000 clones, 80% being singletons. The material sequenced was PBMCs. Receptor source: a woman aged 50 to 60 in good health and CMV-seropositive.

This clone was found once. The V call is TRBV2, the J call TRBJ2-3, with TRBD2 as a possible D gene (5 bases). Germline CDR1 is SNHLY and CDR2 is FYNNEI. Trimming took 4 bases from V and 3 from J, leaving 11 bases between them. The length of the CDR3 is 14 residues. CDR3 nucleotide sequence: TGTGCCAGCAGTGTTCGGGAAACGACAGATACGCAGTATTTT. Translation: CASSVRETTDTQYF.

The V and J genes are TRBV6-4 and TRBJ1-2; weak D call: TRBD1 (5 bases). Germline CDR1 and CDR2: MRHNA and SNTAGT. V lost 2 bases and J lost 0, with 10 bases in between. CDR3 length: 15 residues. CDR3 sequence reads: CASSDEAGPNYGYTF. CDR3 sequence (DNA): TGTGCCAGCAGTGACGAGGCAGGGCCTAACTATGGCTACACCTTC.

This clone was seen only a few times. The chain employs TRBV5-8 and TRBJ2-5; 9 bases map to TRBD2. The CDR3 contains 18 residues. V lost 4 bases to trimming and J lost 2 bases; unmatched junction nucleotides: 15. CDR1 is SGHTS, CDR2 YDEGEE, per germline. The CDR3: CASSRTQLTSGLQETQYF. DNA of the CDR3: TGTGCCAGCAGCCGGACGCAGTTGACTAGCGGCTTGCAAGAGACCCAGTACTTC.

The V gene is TRBV27, the J gene TRBJ1-2; TRBD1 aligns across 7 bases. V gave up 6 bases and J gave up 0 bases; unmatched junction bases: 10. Per the germline V gene, CDR1 is MNHEY and CDR2 is SMNVEV (reference sequence). The CDR3 loop spans 16 amino acids. The CDR3 here is CASSKDRSRANYGYTF. The CDR3 nucleotides are TGTGCCAGCAGCAAGGACAGGTCGCGGGCTAACTATGGCTACACCTTC.

The chain joins TRBV7-8 to TRBJ2-5, with 12 bases identical to TRBD2. Looked up from germline, CDR1 is SGHVS and CDR2 is FQNEAQ. V lost 4 bases and J lost 2; bases outside the gene matches: 2. The CDR3 is made up of 15 amino acids. CDR3 nucleotide sequence: TGTGCCAGCAGCTCCCTAGCGGGGGGGCAAGAGACCCAGTACTTC. This sequence encodes CASSSLAGGQETQYF.

The chain links TRBV11-2 to TRBJ1-3, with D perhaps TRBD1 (6 bases). The CDR3 runs 16 residues. V was shortened by 4 bases and J by 2 bases, with 15 bases between the two germline ends. Germline loops: CDR1 SGHAT, CDR2 FQNNGV. The CDR3 bases are TGTGCCAGCAGCTCAGGCCGGGGGGGCACTGGAAACACCATATATTTT. Its protein is CASSSGRGGTGNTIYF.

The CDR3 coding sequence is TGTGCCAGCAGCCCCAGTAGCGGGAGCAATGAGCAGTTCTTC. Its protein product is CASSPSSGSNEQFF. The rearrangement links TRBV9 to TRBJ2-1, with 9 bases aligning to TRBD2. Germline V CDR1 and CDR2: SGDLS, YYNGEE. V dropped 4 bases and J dropped 6; count of bases not matched to a gene: 5. The CDR3 contains 14 residues. Together with reference TRBV9 and TRBJ2-1, the CDR3 gives the full variable domain: DSGVTQTPKHLITATGQRVTLRCSPRSGDLSVYWYQQSLDQGLQFLIQYYNGEERAKGNILERFSAQQFPDLHSELNLSSLELGDSALYFCASSPSSGSNEQFFGPGTRLTVL.

The J gene is TRBJ1-5, the V gene TRBV19; D is unclear. Germline loops: CDR1 LNHDA, CDR2 SQIVND (reference sequence). CDR3 length equals 15 residues. Trimming removed 3 bases at V and 7 bases at J, with 16 bases between. Written as DNA, the CDR3 is TGTGCCAGTAGTATTACTGTGAGGTTTCGACAGCCCCAGCATTTT. It specifies CASSITVRFRQPQHF.

The rearrangement links TRBV4-2 to TRBJ2-1, with TRBD2 identical over 12 bases. Trimming took 0 bases from V and 3 from J; bases not matched to a gene: 6. Germline V gene sequence: CDR1 LGHNA, CDR2 YNFKEQ. The CDR3 extends over 18 amino acids. In DNA, the CDR3 is TGTGCCAGCAGCCAAGAACAGCTAGCGGGGGGGTACTACAATGAGCAGTTCTTC. Translation: CASSQEQLAGGYYNEQFF.

This chain connects TRBV5-6 to TRBJ2-4, with 11 bases matching TRBD2. Germline V gene sequence: CDR1 SGHDT, CDR2 YYEEEE. The CDR3 is 15 amino acids. V was clipped by 3 bases and J by 8 bases; unmatched bases: 7. CDR3 region: CASSSVAGGKDIQYF. In DNA form, the CDR3 reads TGTGCCAGCAGCTCGGTAGCGGGGGGGAAGGACATTCAGTACTTC.

This chain joins TRBV5-1 and TRBJ1-1; weak D call: TRBD1 (5 bases). V was clipped by 0 bases and J by 1 base, with 10 bases between them. This CDR3 has 15 amino acids. Germline CDR1 reads SGHRS; CDR2 reads YFSETQ. In nucleotides, the CDR3 is TGCGCCAGCAGCTTGGTGCAGGGCGGGAACACTGAAGCTTTCTTT. Translating it yields CASSLVQGGNTEAFF.

This rearrangement joins TRBV5-1 to TRBJ1-5; 7 positions agree with TRBD1. The CDR3 loop spans 15 amino acids. CDR1 is SGHRS, CDR2 YFSETQ, per germline. Trimming at V came to 0 bases and at J to 4 bases, leaving 4 bases not matched to a gene. The CDR3 loop reads CASSLGGQDNQPQHF. In nucleotides, the CDR3 is TGCGCCAGCAGCTTGGGCGGACAGGATAATCAGCCCCAGCATTTT. Full variable domain (missing parts from reference TRBV5-1 and TRBJ1-5): KAGVTQTPRYLIKTRGQQVTLSCSPISGHRSVSWYQQTPGQGLQFLFEYFSETQRNKGNFPGRFSGRQFSNSRSEMNVSTLELGDSALYLCASSLGGQDNQPQHFGDGTRLSIL.

V gene TRBV7-9 combines with J gene TRBJ1-1; 7 positions match TRBD1. Germline CDR1 SEHNR, CDR2 FQNEAQ (reference sequence). V shed 4 bases, J shed 1 base, and the junction held 6 bases outside the gene matches. This CDR3 is 15 amino acids long. The CDR3 here is CASSSPGTANTEAFF. DNA for the CDR3: TGTGCCAGCAGCTCCCCCGGGACAGCGAACACTGAAGCTTTCTTT. Looking up the rest from reference TRBV7-9 and TRBJ1-1 gives the full variable domain: DTGVSQNPRHKITKRGQNVTFRCDPISEHNRLYWYRQTLGQGPEFLTYFQNEAQLEKSRLLSDRFSAERPKGSFSTLEIQRTEQGDSAMYLCASSSPGTANTEAFFGQGTRLTVV.

In its sample, this clone was seen a few times. The chain links TRBV4-1 to TRBJ2-5, with 7 bases identical to TRBD2. CDR1 is MGHRA and CDR2 is YSYEKL in the germline V gene. The CDR3 runs 15 residues. Trimming removed 4 bases from V and 5 bases from J; junction bases left unmatched: 10. CDR3 DNA sequence: TGCGCCAGCAGCCGTTTAGAGGGAGGGCCGGAGACCCAGTACTTC. This sequence encodes CASSRLEGGPETQYF.

This clone was seen once. V usage is TRBV29-1 and J usage is TRBJ2-1, with D possibly TRBD1 on 5 matching bases. V was clipped by 1 base and J by 0 bases, with 7 bases between them. The germline gives CDR1 SQVTM, CDR2 ANQGSEA. This CDR3 region has 14 residues. As DNA, the CDR3 is TGCAGCGTTGAAGGCAGGGACTCCTACAATGAGCAGTTCTTC. The encoded protein is CSVEGRDSYNEQFF.

Concerning this clone: Germline and junction disagree at one end, which may indicate a read error. The CDR3 loop reads CASRHSGAILF. As DNA, the CDR3 is TGTGCCAGCAGACACTCGGGAGCTATCCTCTTC. The V and J genes are TRBV28 and TRBJ2-1, with D perhaps matching TRBD2 (6 bases). The germline V gene encodes CDR1 MDHEN and CDR2 SYDVKM. The CDR3 is 11 residues long.

The rearrangement links TRBV19 to TRBJ2-2, with TRBD1 matching over 7 bases. CDR1 is LNHDA and CDR2 is SQIVND in the germline V gene (reference sequence). V was pared by 5 bases and J by 5 bases, with 5 bases of the junction left unmatched. The CDR3 spans 14 residues. The CDR3 spells CASSSQGDTGELFF. CDR3 sequence (DNA): TGTGCCAGTAGTTCCCAGGGGGATACCGGGGAGCTGTTTTTT.

As concerns this clone: The CDR3 does not close with the conserved phenylalanine or tryptophan, likely indicating a read error. The CDR3 DNA follows: TGTGCCAGCAGCTTAGTCGGAGGGGCAGGGGGCTACACCCTC. This codes for CASSLVGGAGGYTL. This chain joins TRBV7-9 and TRBJ1-2, with D possibly TRBD1 on 5 matching bases. This CDR3 has 14 residues. Trimming shortened V by 1 base and J by 8 bases, and 14 bases separated the two germline ends. Germline V gives CDR1 SEHNR, CDR2 FQNEAQ (reference sequence).

The chain couples TRBV2 to TRBJ1-1; D gene uncertain. The germline V gene has CDR1 SNHLY and CDR2 FYNNEI. V lost 7 bases and J lost 1, with 4 bases in between. This CDR3 contains 11 residues. This chain's CDR3 is CASKRNTEAFF. CDR3 DNA sequence: TGTGCCAGCAAGAGGAACACTGAAGCTTTCTTT.

This clone occurred once. The V and J genes are TRBV4-1 and TRBJ2-3, with 8 bases matching TRBD2. Germline trimming cut 0 bases from V and 5 bases from J; bases unmatched to any gene: 4. CDR1 is MGHRA, CDR2 YSYEKL, per germline. This CDR3 contains 15 residues. The CDR3 bases are TGCGCCAGCAGCCAAGATGGCGGGGGGCGAGATACGCAGTATTTT. Translating it yields CASSQDGGGRDTQYF.

The CDR3 DNA is TGCAGCGGGGGGGACTACAATGAGCAGTTCTTC. Translated, it gives CSGGDYNEQFF. J is TRBJ2-1 and V is TRBV29-1; perhaps TRBD2 as D (6 bases). Germline lookup yields CDR1 SQVTM and CDR2 ANQGSEA. This CDR3 is built from 11 residues. V was pared by 7 bases and J by 3 bases, with 7 bases between.

Written as DNA, the CDR3 is TGCAGCGCTAGGGACAGCTTAACCTACGAGCAGTACTTC. As protein: CSARDSLTYEQYF. The chain employs TRBV29-1 and TRBJ2-7, with TRBD1 identical over 7 bases. In germline, CDR1 is SQVTM, CDR2 ANQGSEA. CDR3 length: 13 residues. The ends lost 7 bases at V and 2 bases at J; junction bases unmatched: 8.

This clone was seen only once. V gene TRBV19 combines with J gene TRBJ1-5, with D tentatively TRBD1 (6 bases). CDR1 LNHDA and CDR2 SQIVND come from the germline V gene (reference sequence). There are 17 residues in the CDR3. With 5 bases removed from V and 6 bases from J, the gap between germline ends came to 23 bases. The DNA for the CDR3 is TGTGCCAGTAGTCTACTCCTCTCAGGGGCAACGGGTCAGCCCCAGCATTTT. This encodes CASSLLLSGATGQPQHF.